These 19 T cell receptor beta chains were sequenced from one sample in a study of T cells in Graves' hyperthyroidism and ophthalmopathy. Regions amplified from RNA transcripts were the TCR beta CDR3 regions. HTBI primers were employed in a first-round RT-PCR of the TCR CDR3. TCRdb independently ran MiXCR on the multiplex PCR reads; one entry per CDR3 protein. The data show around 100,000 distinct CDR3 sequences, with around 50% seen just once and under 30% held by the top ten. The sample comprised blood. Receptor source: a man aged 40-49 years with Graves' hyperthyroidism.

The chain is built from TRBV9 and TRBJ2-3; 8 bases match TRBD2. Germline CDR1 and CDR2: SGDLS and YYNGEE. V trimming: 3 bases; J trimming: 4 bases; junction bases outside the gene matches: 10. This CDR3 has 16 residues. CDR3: CASSAVGSGESDTQYF. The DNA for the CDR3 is TGTGCCAGCAGCGCAGTAGGTAGCGGGGAGTCAGATACGCAGTATTTT.

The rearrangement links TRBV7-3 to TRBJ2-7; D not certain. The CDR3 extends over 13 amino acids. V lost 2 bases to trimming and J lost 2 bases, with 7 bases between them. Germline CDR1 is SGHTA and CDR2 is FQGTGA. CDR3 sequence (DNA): TGTGCCAGCAGCTTAGGAACTACCTACGAGCAGTACTTC. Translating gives CASSLGTTYEQYF.

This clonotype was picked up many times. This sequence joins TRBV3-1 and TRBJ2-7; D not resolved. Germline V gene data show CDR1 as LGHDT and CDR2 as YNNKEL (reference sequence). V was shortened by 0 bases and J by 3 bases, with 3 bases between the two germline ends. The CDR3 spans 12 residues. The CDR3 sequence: CASSQDIYEQYF. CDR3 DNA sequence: TGTGCCAGCAGCCAAGATATCTACGAGCAGTACTTC.

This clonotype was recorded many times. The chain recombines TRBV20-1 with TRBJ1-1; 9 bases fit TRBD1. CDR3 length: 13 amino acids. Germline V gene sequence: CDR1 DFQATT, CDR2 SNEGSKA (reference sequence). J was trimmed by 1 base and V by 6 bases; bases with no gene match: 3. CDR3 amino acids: CSAQGAANTEAFF. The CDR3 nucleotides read TGCAGTGCACAGGGGGCCGCGAACACTGAAGCTTTCTTT.

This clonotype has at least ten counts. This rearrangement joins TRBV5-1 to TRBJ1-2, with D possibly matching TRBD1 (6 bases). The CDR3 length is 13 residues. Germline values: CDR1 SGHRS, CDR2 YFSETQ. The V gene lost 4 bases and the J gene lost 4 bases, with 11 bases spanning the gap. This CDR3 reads CASSRGQSYGYTF. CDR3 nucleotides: TGCGCCAGCAGCCGTGGACAGAGCTATGGCTACACCTTC. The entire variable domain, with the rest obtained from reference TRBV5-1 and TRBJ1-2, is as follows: KAGVTQTPRYLIKTRGQQVTLSCSPISGHRSVSWYQQTPGQGLQFLFEYFSETQRNKGNFPGRFSGRQFSNSRSEMNVSTLELGDSALYLCASSRGQSYGYTFGSGTRLTVV.

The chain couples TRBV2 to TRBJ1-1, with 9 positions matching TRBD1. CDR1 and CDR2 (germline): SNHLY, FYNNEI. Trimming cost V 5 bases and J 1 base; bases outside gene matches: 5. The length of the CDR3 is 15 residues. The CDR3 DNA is TGTGCCAGCAGTTGGACAGGGGCTCCGAACACTGAAGCTTTCTTT. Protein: CASSWTGAPNTEAFF.

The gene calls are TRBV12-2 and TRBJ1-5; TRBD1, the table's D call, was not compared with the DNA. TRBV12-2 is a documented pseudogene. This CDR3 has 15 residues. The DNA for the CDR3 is TGTGCAAGTCGCGAGACCGGGACAGACTATCAGCCCCAGCATTTT. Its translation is CASRETGTDYQPQHF.

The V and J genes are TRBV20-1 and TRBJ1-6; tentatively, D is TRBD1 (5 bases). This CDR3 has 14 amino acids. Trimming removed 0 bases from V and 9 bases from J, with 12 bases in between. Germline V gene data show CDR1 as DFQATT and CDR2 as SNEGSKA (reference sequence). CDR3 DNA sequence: TGCAGTGCTAGAGACCCTCAGGGAGGTTCACCCCTCCACTTT. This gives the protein CSARDPQGGSPLHF.

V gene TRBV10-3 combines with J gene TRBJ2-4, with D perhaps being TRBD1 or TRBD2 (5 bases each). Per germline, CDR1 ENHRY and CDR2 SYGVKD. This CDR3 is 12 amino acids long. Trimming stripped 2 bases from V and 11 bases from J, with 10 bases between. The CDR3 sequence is CAISEPQGVQYF. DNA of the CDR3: TGTGCCATCAGTGAGCCCCAGGGAGTTCAGTACTTC.

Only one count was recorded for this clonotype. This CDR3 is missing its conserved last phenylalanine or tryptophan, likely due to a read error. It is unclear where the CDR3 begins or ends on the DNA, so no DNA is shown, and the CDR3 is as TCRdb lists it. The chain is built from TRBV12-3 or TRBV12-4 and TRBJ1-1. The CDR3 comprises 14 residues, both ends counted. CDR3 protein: CASSSQWMGTEAFL.

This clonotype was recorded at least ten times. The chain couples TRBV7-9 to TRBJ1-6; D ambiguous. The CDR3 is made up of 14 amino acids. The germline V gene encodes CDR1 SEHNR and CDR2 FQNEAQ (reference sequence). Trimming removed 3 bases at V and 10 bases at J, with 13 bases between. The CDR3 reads CASSFENPRSPLHF. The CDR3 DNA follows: TGTGCCAGCAGCTTTGAGAACCCTAGGTCACCCCTCCACTTT.

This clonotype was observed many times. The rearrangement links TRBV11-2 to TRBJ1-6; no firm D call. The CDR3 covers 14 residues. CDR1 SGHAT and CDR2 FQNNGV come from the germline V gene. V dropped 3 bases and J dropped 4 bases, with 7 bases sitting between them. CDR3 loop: CASSFDPYNSPLHF. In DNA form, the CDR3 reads TGTGCCAGCAGCTTCGACCCGTATAATTCACCCCTCCACTTT.

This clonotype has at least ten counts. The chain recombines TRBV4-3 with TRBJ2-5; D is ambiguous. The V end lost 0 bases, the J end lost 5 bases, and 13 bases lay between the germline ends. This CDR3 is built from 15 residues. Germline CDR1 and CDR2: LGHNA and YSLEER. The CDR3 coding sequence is TGCGCCAGCAGCCAAGATCGAACAGTCCGGGAGACCCAGTACTTC. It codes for CASSQDRTVRETQYF.

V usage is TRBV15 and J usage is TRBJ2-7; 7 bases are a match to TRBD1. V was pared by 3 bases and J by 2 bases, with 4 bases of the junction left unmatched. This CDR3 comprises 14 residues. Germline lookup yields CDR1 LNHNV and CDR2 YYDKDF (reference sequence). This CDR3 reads CATSSETGPYEQYF. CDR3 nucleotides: TGTGCCACCAGCAGCGAGACAGGGCCCTACGAGCAGTACTTC. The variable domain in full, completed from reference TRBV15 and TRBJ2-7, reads DAMVIQNPRYQVTQFGKPVTLSCSQTLNHNVMYWYQQKSSQAPKLLFHYYDKDFNNEADTPDNFQSRRPNTSFCFLDIRSPGLGDTAMYLCATSSETGPYEQYFGPGTRLTVT.

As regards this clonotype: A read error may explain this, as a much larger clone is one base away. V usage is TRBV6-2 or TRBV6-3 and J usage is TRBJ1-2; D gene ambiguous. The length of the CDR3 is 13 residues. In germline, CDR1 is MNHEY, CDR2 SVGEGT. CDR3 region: CASSYRAGYGNTF. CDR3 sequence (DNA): TGTGCCAGCAGTTACAGGGCGGGCTATGGCAACACCTTC.

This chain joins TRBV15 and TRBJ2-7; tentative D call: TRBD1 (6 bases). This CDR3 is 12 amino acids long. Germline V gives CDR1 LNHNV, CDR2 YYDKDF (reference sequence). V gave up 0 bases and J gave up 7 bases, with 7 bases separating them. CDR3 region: CATSRDRGEQYF. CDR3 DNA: TGTGCCACCAGCAGAGATAGGGGGGAGCAGTACTTC.

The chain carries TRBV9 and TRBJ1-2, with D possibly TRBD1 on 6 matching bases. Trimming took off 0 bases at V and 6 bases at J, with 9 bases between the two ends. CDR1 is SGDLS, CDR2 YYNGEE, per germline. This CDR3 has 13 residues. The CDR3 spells CASSVAAGDGYTF. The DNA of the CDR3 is TGTGCCAGCAGCGTAGCGGCAGGGGATGGCTACACCTTC.

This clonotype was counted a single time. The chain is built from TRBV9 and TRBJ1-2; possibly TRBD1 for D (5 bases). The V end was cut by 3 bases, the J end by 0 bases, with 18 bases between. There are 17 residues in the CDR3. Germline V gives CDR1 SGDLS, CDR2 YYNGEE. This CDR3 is CASSASRGVSPNYGYTF. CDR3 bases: TGTGCCAGCAGCGCGAGCCGGGGGGTGAGCCCTAACTATGGCTACACCTTC.

CDR3 nucleotides: TGCAGTGCTCCCGGGCTCCAAGAGACCATTAACTATAATTCACCCCTCCACTTT. Its protein product is CSAPGLQETINYNSPLHF. This sequence joins TRBV20-1 and TRBJ1-6; no reliable D call. V was cut by 5 bases and J by 3 bases, with 23 bases left in between. This CDR3 is built from 18 residues. Germline values: CDR1 DFQATT, CDR2 SNEGSKA (reference sequence).